The 19 T cell receptor beta chains below all came from one sample that was sequenced in a study of cytomegalovirus exposure and HLA in healthy donors. A multiplex PCR was run with 60 Vbeta primers and 13 Jbeta primers. TCRdb's copy holds only in-frame clones and misses some; the assay was immunoSEQ multiplex PCR. The sample shows approximately 240,000 clones, roughly 89% of them seen only once. What was sequenced was PBMCs. The source of these receptors is a young woman in good health and CMV-seronegative.

The chain employs TRBV2 and TRBJ2-3, with a tentative D call TRBD2 (7 bases). Germline assignment: CDR1 SNHLY and CDR2 FYNNEI. V lost 7 bases and J lost 5, with 19 bases in between. The CDR3 length is 15 residues. As DNA, the CDR3 is TGTGCCAGCACCGAGGAGGGGGGGCCTGTAGATACGCAGTATTTT. Its protein product is CASTEEGGPVDTQYF.

This sequence joins TRBV4-1 and TRBJ1-2, with TRBD1 matching over 9 bases. V lost 1 base, J lost 4 bases, and 4 bases stayed unmatched. The length of the CDR3 is 15 residues. Germline assignment: CDR1 MGHRA and CDR2 YSYEKL. The CDR3 protein is CASSQVGQGSYGYTF. CDR3 DNA sequence: TGCGCCAGCAGCCAAGTGGGACAGGGAAGCTATGGCTACACCTTC.

As DNA, the CDR3 is TGCGCCAGCAGCCAAGCAGGCGCGGGGGGCTTCTACAATGAGCAGTTCTTC. Amino acid sequence: CASSQAGAGGFYNEQFF. The rearrangement joins TRBV4-3 to TRBJ2-1; TRBD2 matches 8 bases. V shed 1 base, J shed 3 bases, and the junction held 8 bases outside the gene matches. Germline V CDR1 and CDR2: LGHNA, YSLEER. CDR3 size: 17 residues.

As regards this clone: Other DNA sequences in the sample encode the same CDR3. The chain joins TRBV18 to TRBJ1-1, with TRBD1 as a possible D gene (5 bases). The CDR3 totals 15 residues. Germline CDR1 is KGHSH and CDR2 is LQKENI. The V end was cut by 4 bases, the J end by 0 bases, with 12 bases between. Here the CDR3 reads CASSQKDKLNTEAFF. Here the CDR3 DNA reads TGTGCCAGCTCACAGAAGGACAAATTGAACACTGAAGCTTTCTTT.

This clone was picked up a small number of times. The chain uses TRBV6-1 and TRBJ1-1; D is perhaps TRBD1 (5 bases). Germline CDR1 MNHNS, CDR2 SASEGT. CDR3 size: 15 residues. Trimming pared 0 bases from V and 1 base from J, leaving 9 bases between. The CDR3 coding sequence is TGTGCCAGCAGTGAAGCGCTCGACAGGAACACTGAAGCTTTCTTT. This translates into CASSEALDRNTEAFF.

The rearrangement joins TRBV5-1 to TRBJ2-1, with 8 bases aligning to TRBD2. The CDR3 length is 17 residues. Unmatched junction bases numbered 8, after V lost 1 base and J lost 2 bases. Germline V gene data show CDR1 as SGHRS and CDR2 as YFSETQ. CDR3 nucleotide sequence: TGCGCCAGCAGCTTGCCCTTACGGGAGGGCCCCTACAATGAGCAGTTCTTC. Translation gives CASSLPLREGPYNEQFF.

The chain employs TRBV11-2 and TRBJ2-7, with 7 positions matching TRBD2. CDR3 length equals 15 residues. The junction had 4 bases not matched to a gene; V was cut back by 2 bases and J by 0 bases. CDR1 and CDR2 from the germline V gene are SGHAT and FQNNGV. In nucleotides, the CDR3 is TGTGCCAGCAGCTTACACGGCGGGAGCTCCTACGAGCAGTACTTC. Its protein product is CASSLHGGSSYEQYF.

With regard to this clone: The junction departs from germline at one end; a sequencing error may be responsible. The sample contains more than one DNA sequence encoding this CDR3. V gene TRBV4-3 combines with J gene TRBJ2-2, with 15 bases matching TRBD2. The CDR3 loop spans 19 amino acids. The V gene's germline CDR1 is LGHNA and CDR2 YSLEER. The CDR3 loop reads CASSQDSGLAGGHTGELFF. CDR3 DNA sequence: TGCGCCAGCAGCCAAGATAGCGGACTAGCGGGAGGGCACACCGGGGAGCTATTTTTT.

The gene calls are TRBV10-3 and TRBJ2-1; 7 bases align to TRBD2. J lost 10 bases, V lost 10 bases, and 25 bases had no gene match. There are 17 residues in the CDR3. Per the germline V gene, CDR1 is ENHRY and CDR2 is SYGVKD. As DNA, the CDR3 is TGTGCCACATCTGGGGATCCGGGGGGAAAGCTGAATGACGAGCAGTTCTTC. It encodes CATSGDPGGKLNDEQFF.

V usage is TRBV5-1 and J usage is TRBJ2-3, with D perhaps matching TRBD1 (5 bases). V was cut by 0 bases and J by 3 bases, with 11 bases left in between. Germline loops: CDR1 SGHRS, CDR2 YFSETQ. This CDR3 contains 15 residues. The CDR3 protein is CASSLEAGWTDTQYF. The CDR3 coding sequence is TGCGCCAGCAGCTTGGAAGCAGGGTGGACAGATACGCAGTATTTT. The full variable domain, in which reference TRBV5-1 and TRBJ2-3 provide the parts outside the CDR3, is KAGVTQTPRYLIKTRGQQVTLSCSPISGHRSVSWYQQTPGQGLQFLFEYFSETQRNKGNFPGRFSGRQFSNSRSEMNVSTLELGDSALYLCASSLEAGWTDTQYFGPGTRLTVL.

The sample holds one count of this clone. This rearrangement joins TRBV5-6 to TRBJ2-5; D uncertain. Trimming shortened V by 4 bases and J by 5 bases, and 12 bases separated the two germline ends. CDR1 SGHDT and CDR2 YYEEEE come from the germline V gene. The CDR3 length is 13 residues. This chain's CDR3 is CASSTPPRETQYF. DNA of the CDR3: TGTGCCAGCAGCACCCCCCCTAGGGAGACCCAGTACTTC.

The chain employs TRBV29-1 and TRBJ2-1, with 7 bases fitting TRBD1. Germline V gene sequence: CDR1 SQVTM, CDR2 ANQGSEA. This CDR3 comprises 13 residues. V lost 3 bases to trimming and J lost 8 bases; unmatched junction nucleotides: 7. The CDR3 sequence is CSVDKRGRYEQFF. CDR3 coding DNA: TGCAGCGTTGATAAGAGGGGGCGGTATGAGCAGTTCTTC.

The chain employs TRBV2 and TRBJ1-2; D may be TRBD1 (5 bases). Germline values: CDR1 SNHLY, CDR2 FYNNEI. The CDR3 sequence is 16 residues long. Between the trimmed V and J ends, which lost 2 bases and 1 base, there was a span of 14 bases. The CDR3 DNA reads as TGTGCCAGCAGTGAAACCCAGGGCCTACTTAACTATGGCTACACCTTC. This translates into CASSETQGLLNYGYTF. Combining the CDR3 with reference TRBV2 and TRBJ1-2 gives the whole variable domain EPEVTQTPSHQVTQMGQEVILRCVPISNHLYFYWYRQILGQKVEFLVSFYNNEISEKSEIFDDQFSVERPDGSNFTLKIRSTKLEDSAMYFCASSETQGLLNYGYTFGSGTRLTVV.

Only a few counts were recorded for this clone. The chain couples TRBV7-9 to TRBJ2-7; tentatively, D is TRBD2 (5 bases). CDR1 and CDR2 (germline): SEHNR, FQNEAQ (reference sequence). The V gene lost 3 bases and the J gene lost 6 bases, with 12 bases spanning the gap. The CDR3 loop spans 13 amino acids. As DNA, the CDR3 is TGTGCCAGCAGCTTCGAGGGAGAACGCGAGCAGTACTTC. It is translated as CASSFEGEREQYF.

This clone was counted once. The chain couples TRBV7-2 to TRBJ2-7, with 7 bases that match TRBD2. CDR1 and CDR2 (germline): SGHTA, FQGNSA. The CDR3 loop spans 15 amino acids. Germline trimming cut 5 bases from V and 2 bases from J; bases unmatched to any gene: 9. The chain's CDR3 is CASSPDASGAYEQYF. CDR3 sequence (DNA): TGTGCCAGCAGCCCCGATGCTAGCGGTGCCTACGAGCAGTACTTC.

V and J are TRBV6-1 and TRBJ2-1; 11 nucleotides align to TRBD2. Germline V gene lookup returns CDR1 MNHNS and CDR2 SASEGT. The CDR3 has 17 residues. V trimming: 2 bases; J trimming: 3 bases; junction bases outside the gene matches: 6. The CDR3: CASSERRLAGNYNEQFF. For the CDR3, the DNA is TGTGCCAGCAGTGAAAGGAGACTAGCGGGAAACTACAATGAGCAGTTCTTC.

This chain joins TRBV2 and TRBJ1-5; D is possibly TRBD1 (5 bases). The V gene lost 3 bases and the J gene lost 1 base, with 7 bases spanning the gap. There are 14 residues in the CDR3. CDR1 SNHLY and CDR2 FYNNEI come from the germline V gene. CDR3 in DNA: TGTGCCAGCAGTGAGACAGTCAGCAATCAGCCCCAGCATTTT. Translating gives CASSETVSNQPQHF.

This chain connects TRBV7-2 to TRBJ2-5; no reliable D call. The CDR3 length is 11 residues. V lost 3 bases and J lost 5, with 4 bases in between. Germline V gene data show CDR1 as SGHTA and CDR2 as FQGNSA. Written as DNA, the CDR3 is TGTGCCAGCAGCTTTATTGAGACCCAGTACTTC. Translating it yields CASSFIETQYF.

To note about this clone: Other DNA sequences in the same sample also yield this CDR3. The chain recombines TRBV7-2 with TRBJ2-1, with 11 bases that match TRBD2. J was trimmed by 4 bases and V by 4 bases; bases with no gene match: 3. Germline V gene data show CDR1 as SGHTA and CDR2 as FQGNSA. The CDR3 extends over 15 amino acids. The CDR3 here is CASSSRLAGYNEQFF. In DNA, the CDR3 is TGTGCCAGCAGCTCAAGACTAGCGGGGTACAATGAGCAGTTCTTC.